This TCR beta chain was obtained from a study of blood T cell repertoires in COVID-19. Germline CDR1 and CDR2: SGHAT and FQNNGV. The CDR3 length is 13 residues. The V end was cut by 7 bases, the J end by 4 bases, with 14 bases between. Sequencing was performed with immunoSEQ multiplex PCR; in TCRdb, only in-frame clones are kept and a portion is missing. The sample records 70,000 or so clones, over 80% being singletons. The sequenced sample was peripheral blood. The V call is TRBV11-2, the J call TRBJ2-7; the D gene is possibly TRBD1 (5 bases). The clonotype originates from a man between 45 and 60 years old with active COVID-19. This chain's CDR3 is CASTDDSTYEQYF. CDR3 coding DNA: TGTGCCAGCACCGATGACAGTACTTACGAGCAGTACTTC.